This paragraph covers one TCR beta chain sequence. The CDR3 consists of 15 residues. Per germline, CDR1 SGHRS and CDR2 YFSETQ. Trimming cost V 0 bases and J 9 bases; bases outside gene matches: 8. These data belong to a study of T cells after yellow fever vaccination. Each CDR3 protein is one row after TCRdb ran MiXCR on the 5' RACE reads. The sample has 610,000 or so distinct CDR3 sequences, 10% to 15% seen once; the top ten hold more than 13%. The chain carries TRBV5-1 and TRBJ2-1; TRBD1 matches 8 bases. This specimen consisted of PBMCs, obtained on the day of the yellow fever booster vaccination. This sequence was found in a young man who received the YFV17D yellow fever vaccine. The CDR3 region has the DNA TGCGCCAGCAGCTTGGTAGGGGGACAGGAGGCTGAGCAGTTCTTC. It encodes CASSLVGGQEAEQFF. Complete variable domain (other parts from reference TRBV5-1 and TRBJ2-1): KAGVTQTPRYLIKTRGQQVTLSCSPISGHRSVSWYQQTPGQGLQFLFEYFSETQRNKGNFPGRFSGRQFSNSRSEMNVSTLELGDSALYLCASSLVGGQEAEQFFGPGTRLTVL.